Each of the 9 T cell receptor beta chains below was sequenced from the same sample in a study of shared clonotypes between healthy human individuals. Using immunoSEQ multiplex PCR, the repertoire was profiled, and TCRdb retains in-frame clones only, with some absent. The sample holds some 1,600,000 clones, about 98% seen once. Sequencing was carried out using naive CD4+ T cells sorted from blood. Subset noted: CD45RA+ positively selected. These receptors came from a man aged 30-40 years in good health.

CDR3 bases: TGTGCCAGCAGCCTGACCGCCACTACCAAGCAGTACTTC. It encodes CASSLTATTKQYF. The chain has TRBV7-8 and TRBJ2-7; D is uncertain. Per germline, CDR1 SGHVS and CDR2 FQNEAQ. There are 13 residues in the CDR3. V lost 5 bases, J lost 8 bases, and 16 bases lay in between.

The CDR3, as DNA: TGTGCCATCAGTGACCCGGGACTAGCGGTTTCCGAGCAGTACTTC. Protein product: CAISDPGLAVSEQYF. The chain couples TRBV10-3 to TRBJ2-7, with TRBD2 identical over 11 bases. The CDR3 totals 15 residues. The J segment lost 6 bases and the V segment lost 3 bases, leaving 7 bases of the junction unmatched. Germline assignment: CDR1 ENHRY and CDR2 SYGVKD.

This chain connects TRBV9 to TRBJ2-2; TRBD1 aligns across 9 bases. The junction had 7 bases not matched to a gene; V was cut back by 4 bases and J by 6 bases. The V gene's germline CDR1 is SGDLS and CDR2 YYNGEE. The CDR3 consists of 15 residues. DNA for the CDR3: TGTGCCAGCAGCTTAAGGACAGGGGCCCCCGGGGAGCTGTTTTTT. It translates to CASSLRTGAPGELFF.

This clone was seen only once. The genes are TRBV4-3 and TRBJ2-2; D remains ambiguous. The CDR3 covers 13 residues. Between the trimmed V and J ends, which lost 3 bases and 6 bases, there was a span of 8 bases. The germline CDR1 and CDR2 sequences are LGHNA and YSLEER. The CDR3 loop is CASSQVLPGELFF. In DNA form, the CDR3 reads TGCGCCAGCAGCCAGGTATTGCCCGGGGAGCTGTTTTTT.

The rearrangement links TRBV7-2 to TRBJ2-5, with TRBD1 identical over 7 bases. After removal of 3 bases from V and 6 bases from J, the junction contained 4 bases not matched to a gene. CDR3 length: 13 residues. Germline V lookup: CDR1 SGHTA, CDR2 FQGNSA. The CDR3 DNA reads TGTGCCAGCAGCTTCGGGACAGTGAAGACCCAGTACTTC. Protein: CASSFGTVKTQYF.

The CDR3 loop reads CASSPTGGRKAFF. The CDR3 DNA sequence: TGTGCCAGCAGTCCTACAGGGGGCCGGAAAGCTTTCTTT. This rearrangement joins TRBV25-1 to TRBJ1-1, with 9 bases aligning to TRBD1. Germline loops: CDR1 MGHDK, CDR2 SYGVNS. This CDR3 contains 13 residues. Trimming at V came to 5 bases and at J to 9 bases, leaving 7 bases not matched to a gene.

This clone showed up just once. The chain carries TRBV5-4 and TRBJ2-2; 13 bases agree with TRBD2. Germline CDR1 and CDR2: SGHNT and YYREEE (reference sequence). The CDR3 is made up of 17 amino acids. Trimming took 4 bases from V and 2 from J; bases not matched to a gene: 5. Here the CDR3 DNA reads TGTGCCAGCAGCGGTGGGACTAGCGGGAATAACACCGGGGAGCTGTTTTTT. Translation: CASSGGTSGNNTGELFF.

The chain links TRBV27 to TRBJ2-1, with 9 bases matching TRBD2. Germline CDR1 MNHEY, CDR2 SMNVEV (reference sequence). Losses at the gene ends were 7 bases for V and 6 bases for J; bases not matched to a gene: 19. This CDR3 is built from 18 residues. The CDR3 loop reads CASTKWTSAIPRGNEQFF. In DNA form, the CDR3 reads TGTGCCAGCACAAAATGGACTAGCGCCATCCCCAGAGGCAATGAGCAGTTCTTC.

The V and J genes are TRBV6-6 and TRBJ2-2, with D perhaps TRBD2 (6 bases). Germline V gene data show CDR1 as MNHNY and CDR2 as SVGAGI (reference sequence). This CDR3 has 14 residues. V dropped 5 bases and J dropped 4 bases, with 11 bases sitting between them. CDR3 residues: CASSERGGTGELFF. CDR3 in DNA: TGTGCCAGCAGTGAGAGGGGAGGCACCGGGGAGCTGTTTTTT.